The present entry profiles one T cell receptor beta chain with its context. The antigen remains unidentified. Sequencing used immunoSEQ version 4 in survey mode. Sequenced by immunoSEQ multiplex PCR; TCRdb stores in-frame clones only, minus some. The sample records tens of thousands of clones, roughly 90% being singletons. The data stem from a study of persistence of HIV-infected CD4 T cells. Study information: Multiple blood draws of up to about 180 mL, except two donors with single leukapheresis. Anti-CD3/anti-CD28 beads activated more cells than antigen stimulation did. General study results and limits: TCRbeta richness was lower in CMV- and Gag-responding cells than in anti-CD3/anti-CD28-responding cells.

Anti-CD3/anti-CD28 beads served as a nonspecific positive control stimulus. CD4+ T cells upregulating both CD40 ligand and CD69 were sorted as responding cells. Germline V CDR1 and CDR2: ENHRY, SYGVKD. The CDR3 runs to 16 residues. The V segment lost 0 bases and the J segment 6 bases; nucleotides outside the gene matches: 5. V usage is TRBV10-3 and J usage is TRBJ1-5, with TRBD1 matching 10 bases. The receptor was isolated from an adult woman with HIV who was CMV-seropositive. The sample was CD4+ T cells sorted from PBMCs after 18-hour stimulation, taken from a patient who received antiretroviral therapy. In DNA, the CDR3 is TGTGCCATCAGTGAGTCGGCAGGACAGGGGGTTCAGCCCCAGCATTTT. Translating gives CAISESAGQGVQPQHF.